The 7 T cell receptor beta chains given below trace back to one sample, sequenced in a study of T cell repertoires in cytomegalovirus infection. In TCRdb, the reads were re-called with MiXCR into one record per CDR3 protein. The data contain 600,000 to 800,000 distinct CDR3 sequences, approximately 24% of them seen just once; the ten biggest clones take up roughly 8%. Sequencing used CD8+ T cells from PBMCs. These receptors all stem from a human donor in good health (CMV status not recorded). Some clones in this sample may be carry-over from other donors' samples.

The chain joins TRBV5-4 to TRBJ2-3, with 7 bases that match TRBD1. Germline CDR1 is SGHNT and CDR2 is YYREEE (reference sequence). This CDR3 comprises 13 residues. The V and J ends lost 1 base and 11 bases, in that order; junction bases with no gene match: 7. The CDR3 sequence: CASSLWDRGEQYF. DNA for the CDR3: TGTGCCAGCAGCTTGTGGGACAGAGGCGAGCAGTATTTT.

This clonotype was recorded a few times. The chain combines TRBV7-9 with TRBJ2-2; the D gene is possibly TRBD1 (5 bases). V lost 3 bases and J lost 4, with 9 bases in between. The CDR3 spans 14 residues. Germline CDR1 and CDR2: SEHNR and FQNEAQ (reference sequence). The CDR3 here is CASSLDTITGELFF. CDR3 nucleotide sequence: TGTGCCAGCAGCTTGGACACTATCACCGGGGAGCTGTTTTTT.

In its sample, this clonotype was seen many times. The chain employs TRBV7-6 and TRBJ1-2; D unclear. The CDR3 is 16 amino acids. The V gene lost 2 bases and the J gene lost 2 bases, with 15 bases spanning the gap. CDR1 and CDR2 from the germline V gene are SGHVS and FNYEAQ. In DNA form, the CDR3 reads TGTGCCAGCAGCTTATCTCCGGGAGGAAAGAACTATGGCTACACCTTC. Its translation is CASSLSPGGKNYGYTF.

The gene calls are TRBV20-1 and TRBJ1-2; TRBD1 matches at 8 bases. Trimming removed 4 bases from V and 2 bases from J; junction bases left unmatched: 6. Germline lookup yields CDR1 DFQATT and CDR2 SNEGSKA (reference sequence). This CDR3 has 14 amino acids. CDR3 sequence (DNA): TGCAGTGCTAATTTTAGGACAGGGAACTATGGCTACACCTTC. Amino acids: CSANFRTGNYGYTF.

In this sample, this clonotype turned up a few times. DNA for the CDR3: TGCGCCAGCAGCCAAGAAGGGGGTTACGAGCAGTACTTC. Translated, it gives CASSQEGGYEQYF. The rearrangement joins TRBV4-1 to TRBJ2-7, with a tentative D call TRBD1 (6 bases). Germline loops: CDR1 MGHRA, CDR2 YSYEKL. This CDR3 spans 13 amino acids. Trimming shortened V by 0 bases and J by 4 bases, and 7 bases separated the two germline ends.

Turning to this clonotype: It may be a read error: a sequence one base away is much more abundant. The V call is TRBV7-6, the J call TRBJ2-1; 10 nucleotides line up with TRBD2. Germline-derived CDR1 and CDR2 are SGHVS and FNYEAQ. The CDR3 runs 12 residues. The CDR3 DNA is TGTGTCAGTAGCGGGGGGAGGAATGAGCAGTTCTTC. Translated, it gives CVSSGGRNEQFF.

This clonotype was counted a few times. CDR3 in amino acids: CASSPDETGFNQPQHF. The CDR3 nucleotides read TGTGCCAGCAGTCCAGATGAGACAGGGTTCAATCAGCCCCAGCATTTT. The chain couples TRBV28 to TRBJ1-5, with 7 bases fitting TRBD1. CDR3 length: 16 residues. The V gene's germline CDR1 is MDHEN and CDR2 SYDVKM. Trimming cost V 5 bases and J 3 bases; bases outside gene matches: 10.